Following are 13 T cell receptor beta chains from one sample sequenced in a study of molecular identifiers for immune sequencing clone quantification. TCRdb redid the calling of the PCR reads with MiXCR, one entry per CDR3 protein. In the table there are about half a million distinct CDR3 sequences, approximately 25% of which are singletons. Sequenced: naive CD8+ T cells from blood, with Jurkat cell RNA spiked in. Subset specified: FACS-sorted CD8+CD4-CCR7+CD45RA+ naive T cells. The receptors originated from a human donor in good health. Some libraries in this study had Jurkat cell RNA spiked in.

At least ten counts were recorded for this clonotype. The chain employs TRBV20-1 and TRBJ2-7; D might be TRBD1 (5 bases). The CDR3 length is 12 residues. Germline V gene lookup returns CDR1 DFQATT and CDR2 SNEGSKA (reference sequence). V dropped 2 bases and J dropped 7 bases, with 12 bases sitting between them. CDR3 in DNA: TGCAGTGCTAGACGAGTTAGGGGAGAGCAGTACTTC. Translated, it gives CSARRVRGEQYF.

This clonotype has more than one count but fewer than ten. V usage is TRBV29-1 and J usage is TRBJ2-1; 8 bases line up with TRBD2. From germline, CDR1 is SQVTM and CDR2 ANQGSEA. The CDR3 has 12 residues. Trimming cost V 3 bases and J 12 bases; bases outside gene matches: 7. The CDR3 bases are TGCAGCGTTGACGCGGGGGGCCTAGGGCAGTTCTTC. This gives the protein CSVDAGGLGQFF.

The chain uses TRBV15 and TRBJ1-5; D remains ambiguous. CDR1 is LNHNV and CDR2 is YYDKDF in the germline V gene (reference sequence). Trimming pared 0 bases from V and 9 bases from J, leaving 6 bases between. The CDR3 extends over 12 amino acids. CDR3 residues: CATSRDEGPQHF. The CDR3 DNA sequence: TGTGCCACCAGCAGAGATGAAGGGCCCCAGCATTTT.

This clonotype was observed many times. The gene calls are TRBV29-1 and TRBJ2-7; 9 bases align to TRBD1. Losses at the gene ends were 4 bases for V and 3 bases for J; bases not matched to a gene: 4. The CDR3 sequence is 13 residues long. CDR1 is SQVTM, CDR2 ANQGSEA, per germline. CDR3: CSVGTGESYEQYF. CDR3 nucleotide sequence: TGCAGCGTTGGGACAGGGGAAAGCTACGAGCAGTACTTC.

With respect to this clonotype: This sequence may be a read error, since a much larger clone differs from it by one base. The V and J genes are TRBV12-3 or TRBV12-4 and TRBJ1-5; D is undetermined. This CDR3 has 12 amino acids. The CDR3: CASKQPNQPPHF. The DNA of the CDR3 is TGTGCCAGCAAACAGCCCAATCAGCCCCCGCATTTT.

The chain is built from TRBV6-2 or TRBV6-3 and TRBJ2-3; possibly TRBD2 for D (5 bases). This CDR3 comprises 15 residues. V was cut by 5 bases and J by 2 bases, with 14 bases left in between. The V gene's germline CDR1 is MNHEY and CDR2 SVGEGT. The CDR3 DNA reads as TGTGCCAGCAGTCAGGAGGACCGACACACAGATACGCAGTATTTT. Translated, it gives CASSQEDRHTDTQYF.

V is TRBV29-1 and J is TRBJ2-7; D is ambiguous. The CDR3 covers 13 residues. The germline gives CDR1 SQVTM, CDR2 ANQGSEA. Trimming stripped 4 bases from V and 7 bases from J, with 17 bases between. The CDR3, as DNA: TGCAGCGTTGTAGTAGGACCAGCTAGGGAGCAGTACTTC. Translating gives CSVVVGPAREQYF.

Note on this clonotype: This clone may be a read error of a much larger clone one base away. The chain carries TRBV12-3 or TRBV12-4 and TRBJ1-5, with 7 nucleotides matching TRBD1. The CDR3 covers 15 residues. Trimming cost V 3 bases and J 5 bases; bases outside gene matches: 7. CDR3 DNA: TGTGCCAGCAGTTTGGAGGGGGCGCGCGATCAGCCCCAGCATTTT. Protein: CASSLEGARDQPQHF.

This clonotype turned up a few times. The V call is TRBV5-1, the J call TRBJ2-1; TRBD1 or TRBD2 may be the D gene (5 bases each). CDR3 length equals 14 residues. The germline V gene encodes CDR1 SGHRS and CDR2 YFSETQ. Trimming left V 3 bases short and J 7 bases short, with 14 bases between. The CDR3 protein is CASSWGTLENEQFF. The CDR3 nucleotides are TGCGCCAGCAGCTGGGGGACCCTGGAGAATGAGCAGTTCTTC.

This clonotype appeared many times. The gene calls are TRBV14 and TRBJ2-5; D might be TRBD1 (6 bases). CDR1 SGHDN and CDR2 FVKESK come from the germline V gene. This CDR3 has 15 residues. Trimming took off 1 base at V and 3 bases at J, with 12 bases between the two ends. As DNA, the CDR3 is TGTGCCAGCAGCCAAGGAGTATACAGGGAAGAGACCCAGTACTTC. It encodes CASSQGVYREETQYF.

This chain joins TRBV7-9 and TRBJ2-1; 7 nucleotides agree with TRBD2. Germline V gene sequence: CDR1 SEHNR, CDR2 FQNEAQ (reference sequence). The CDR3 consists of 16 residues. Losses at the gene ends were 2 bases for V and 4 bases for J; bases not matched to a gene: 8. DNA for the CDR3: TGTGCCAGCAGCTTACCCGCTAGCGGCTTTTACAATGAGCAGTTCTTC. Protein product: CASSLPASGFYNEQFF.

This chain uses TRBV20-1 with TRBJ2-7; 9 nucleotides align to TRBD1. J was trimmed by 0 bases and V by 1 base; bases with no gene match: 13. Germline CDR1 is DFQATT and CDR2 is SNEGSKA (reference sequence). This CDR3 contains 18 residues. The CDR3 region has the DNA TGCAGTGCTAGAGTTCTCCGGGACAGGGACTTTAGCTCCTACGAGCAGTACTTC. Its protein product is CSARVLRDRDFSSYEQYF.

This clonotype was counted at least ten times. The chain carries TRBV24-1 and TRBJ1-5, with a possible D match to TRBD1 (5 bases). V lost 7 bases and J 2 bases, leaving 8 bases between the germline ends. The germline CDR1 and CDR2 sequences are KGHDR and SFDVKD. The CDR3 length is 13 residues. Here the CDR3 DNA reads TGTGCCACCAGCGACAGAGGCAATCAGCCCCAGCATTTT. Protein product: CATSDRGNQPQHF.